The rows below give T cell receptor beta chains drawn from one sample of a study of T-cell memory formation after mild COVID-19. MiXCR, run by TCRdb on the 5' RACE reads, gives a single entry per CDR3 protein. The sample includes roughly 110,000 distinct CDR3 sequences, 22% seen only once; the top ten take approximately 40%. What was sequenced was PBMCs or a T cell subset sorted from them (not recorded which). The source is a man younger than 35 who had mild COVID-19 (a few samples of this study predate the infection). Cell type and time point are not known. Each CDR3 is given with its conserved first and last residue. D genes are given only for firm matches. Expanded clones are given a class, and other clones once, few, many or no size at all.

clone size	V gene	J gene	D gene	CDR3 protein	CDR3 DNA
NA	TRBV7-8	TRBJ2-7	TRBD1	CASSQTGSNEQYF	TGTGCCAGCAGCCAGACAGGGTCTAACGAGCAGTACTTC
NA	TRBV11-2	TRBJ2-1	TRBD1	CASSRWTGYSRGNEQFF	TGTGCCAGCAGCCGATGGACAGGGTATAGTAGAGGGAATGAGCAGTTCTTC
NA	TRBV24-1	TRBJ2-5	TRBD1	CATSDQTGSETQYF	TGTGCCACCAGTGACCAGACAGGGTCAGAGACCCAGTACTTC
many	TRBV7-9	TRBJ2-2	NA	CASSPLPSTGELFF	TGTGCCAGCAGCCCTCTCCCTTCAACCGGGGAGCTGTTTTTT
NA	TRBV5-1	TRBJ2-1	TRBD2	CASSWNLRGVSDTYNEQFF	TGCGCCAGCAGCTGGAATCTTCGGGGGGTTAGCGATACCTACAATGAGCAGTTCTTC
few	TRBV3-1	TRBJ2-7	NA	CASSQGVGVIHEQYF	TGTGCCAGCAGCCAAGGTGTTGGGGTGATCCACGAGCAGTACTTC
NA	TRBV5-6	TRBJ1-6	NA	CASSFAVWNSPLHF	TGTGCCAGCAGCTTCGCGGTTTGGAATTCACCCCTCCACTTT
many	TRBV12-3/TRBV12-4	TRBJ2-5	TRBD2	CASSGLAGDQETQYF	TGTGCCAGCAGTGGACTAGCGGGCGACCAAGAGACCCAGTACTTC
NA	TRBV4-1	TRBJ1-2	NA	CASSQEGGRFGGYTF	TGCGCCAGCAGCCAAGAAGGGGGGAGGTTTGGCGGCTACACCTTC
NA	TRBV27	TRBJ1-5	NA	CASKLMTGLNDQPQHF	TGTGCCAGCAAACTGATGACAGGATTGAATGATCAGCCCCAGCATTTT